One sample yielded the 4 T cell receptor beta chains listed below, sequenced in a study of technical replicates of blood from several donors. Assay: immunoSEQ multiplex PCR; the TCRdb copy retains only in-frame clones and omits some. Here the sample spans some 94,000 clones, almost 97% being singletons. Sequenced sample: T cells isolated from PBMCs. These receptors were collected from a human donor in good health.

This rearrangement joins TRBV5-1 to TRBJ2-5; D unresolved. The CDR3 is 14 residues long. V lost 5 bases and J 1 base, leaving 12 bases between the germline ends. Germline values: CDR1 SGHRS, CDR2 YFSETQ. CDR3 amino acids: CASSLLRVQETQYF. For the CDR3, the DNA is TGCGCCAGCAGTCTTCTCCGGGTCCAAGAGACCCAGTACTTC. Using reference TRBV5-1 and TRBJ2-5 for the parts outside the CDR3, the full variable domain is KAGVTQTPRYLIKTRGQQVTLSCSPISGHRSVSWYQQTPGQGLQFLFEYFSETQRNKGNFPGRFSGRQFSNSRSEMNVSTLELGDSALYLCASSLLRVQETQYFGPGTRLLVL.

This chain connects TRBV2 to TRBJ1-3; the D is unclear. Germline V gives CDR1 SNHLY, CDR2 FYNNEI. CDR3 size: 15 residues. V was pared by 5 bases and J by 0 bases, with 11 bases between. The CDR3 loop reads CASSSSPVSGNTIYF. The CDR3 coding sequence is TGTGCCAGCAGTTCGAGTCCCGTCTCTGGAAACACCATATATTTT.

This chain's CDR3 is CASSPGGAVTDTQYF. CDR3 DNA: TGTGCCAGCAGCCCCGGTGGGGCGGTGACAGATACGCAGTATTTT. V is TRBV11-3 and J is TRBJ2-3; D is perhaps TRBD1 (5 bases). From germline, CDR1 is SGHNT and CDR2 YENEEA. V was shortened by 5 bases and J by 3 bases, with 15 bases between the two germline ends. There are 15 residues in the CDR3.

In its sample, this clone was seen once. V usage is TRBV18 and J usage is TRBJ2-3; 9 bases are shared with TRBD2. Losses at the gene ends were 1 base for V and 13 bases for J; bases not matched to a gene: 15. The CDR3 is made up of 16 amino acids. In germline, CDR1 is KGHSH, CDR2 LQKENI. The CDR3 region is CASSPLLSEGLALEYF. The CDR3 nucleotides are TGTGCCAGCTCACCACTTTTGTCTGAGGGACTAGCACTGGAGTATTTT.